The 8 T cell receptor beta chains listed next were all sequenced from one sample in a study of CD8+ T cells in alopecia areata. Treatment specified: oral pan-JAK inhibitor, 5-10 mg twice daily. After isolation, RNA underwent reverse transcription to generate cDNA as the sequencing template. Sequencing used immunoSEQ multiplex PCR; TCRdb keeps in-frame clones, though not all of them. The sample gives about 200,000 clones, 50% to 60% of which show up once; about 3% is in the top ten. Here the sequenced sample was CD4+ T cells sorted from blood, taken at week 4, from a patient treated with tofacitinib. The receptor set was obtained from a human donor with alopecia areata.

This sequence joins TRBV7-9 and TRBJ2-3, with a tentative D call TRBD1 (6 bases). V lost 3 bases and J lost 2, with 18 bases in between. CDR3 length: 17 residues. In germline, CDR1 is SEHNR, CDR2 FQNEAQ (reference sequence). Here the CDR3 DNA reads TGTGCCAGCAGCTTGAGGGGGAACATAGCCCCCACAGATACGCAGTATTTT. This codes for CASSLRGNIAPTDTQYF.

CDR3 loop: CASSLVGGARNTEAFF. CDR3 coding DNA: TGCGCCAGCAGCTTGGTCGGAGGGGCGCGGAACACTGAAGCTTTCTTT. This chain uses TRBV5-1 with TRBJ1-1; D is possibly TRBD1 (5 bases). Germline loops: CDR1 SGHRS, CDR2 YFSETQ. V was trimmed by 0 bases and J by 1 base, leaving 13 bases between them. The CDR3 runs to 16 residues.

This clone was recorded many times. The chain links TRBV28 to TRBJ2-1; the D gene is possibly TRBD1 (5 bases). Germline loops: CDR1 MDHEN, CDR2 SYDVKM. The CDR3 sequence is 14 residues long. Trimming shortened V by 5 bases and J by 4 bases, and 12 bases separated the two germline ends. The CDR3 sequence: CASSRQSLYNEQFF. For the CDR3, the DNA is TGTGCCAGCAGTCGACAGTCTCTTTACAATGAGCAGTTCTTC.

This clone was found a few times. CDR3 in DNA: TGCAGCGTTGACCGGCGGCTAAACACTGAAGCTTTCTTT. This translates into CSVDRRLNTEAFF. The V and J genes are TRBV29-1 and TRBJ1-1; the D is unclear. This CDR3 region has 13 residues. Trimming removed 3 bases at V and 2 bases at J, with 10 bases between. The V gene's germline CDR1 is SQVTM and CDR2 ANQGSEA.

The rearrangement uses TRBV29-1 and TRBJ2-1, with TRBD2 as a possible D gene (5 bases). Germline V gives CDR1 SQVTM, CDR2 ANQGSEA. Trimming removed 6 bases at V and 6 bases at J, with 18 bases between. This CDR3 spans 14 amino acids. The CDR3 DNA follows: TGCAGCGTACCCTCGGACTTCCGCCCCAATGAGCAGTTCTTC. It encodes CSVPSDFRPNEQFF.

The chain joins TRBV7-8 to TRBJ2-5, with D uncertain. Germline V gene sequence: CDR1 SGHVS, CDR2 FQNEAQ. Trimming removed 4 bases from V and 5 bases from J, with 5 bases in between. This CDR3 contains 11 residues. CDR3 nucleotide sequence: TGTGCCAGCAGCTCCTCGGAGACCCAGTACTTC. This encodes CASSSSETQYF.

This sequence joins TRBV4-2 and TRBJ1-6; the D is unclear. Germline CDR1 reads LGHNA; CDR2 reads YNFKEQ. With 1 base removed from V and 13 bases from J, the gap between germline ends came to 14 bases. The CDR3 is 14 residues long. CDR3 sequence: CASSQGTGERPLHF. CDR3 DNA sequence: TGTGCCAGCAGCCAAGGCACCGGGGAACGGCCCCTCCACTTT.

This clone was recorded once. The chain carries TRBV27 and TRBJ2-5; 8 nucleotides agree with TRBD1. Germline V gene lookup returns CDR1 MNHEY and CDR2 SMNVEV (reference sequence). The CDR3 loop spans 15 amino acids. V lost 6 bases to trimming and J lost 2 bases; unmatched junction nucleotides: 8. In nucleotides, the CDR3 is TGTGCCAGCAGATCGGGACAGGTGCAACAAGAGACCCAGTACTTC. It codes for CASRSGQVQQETQYF.